This T cell receptor (beta chain) emerged from a study of cytomegalovirus exposure and HLA in healthy donors. Study-level background: Among about 190 million T cells, an earlier analysis found approximately 110 million unique TCR beta sequences. Study-wide points: Reports showed the classifier diagnosing cytomegalovirus status with high specificity and sensitivity. The productive fraction for most TCR beta V segments was about 87% or about 30% in an earlier analysis.

13 Jbeta primers and 60 Vbeta primers were used for the PCR. Sequencing was performed with immunoSEQ multiplex PCR; in TCRdb, only in-frame clones are kept and a portion is missing. There are about 170,000 clones in the sample; 80% occur only once, and roughly 4.5% lies in the top ten. On this clone: Its antigen is as yet unknown.

This sequence originates from a woman aged 45-65 years in good health and CMV-seropositive. Sequenced: PBMCs.

This CDR3 is CASSFIFGGGGYNEQFF. CDR3 nucleotide sequence: TGCGCCAGCAGCTTTATTTTCGGAGGCGGGGGATACAATGAGCAGTTCTTC. The rearrangement uses TRBV4-3 and TRBJ2-1; TRBD2 matches at 7 bases. This CDR3 comprises 17 residues. Germline CDR1 LGHNA, CDR2 YSLEER. With V trimmed by 5 bases and J by 4 bases, 14 bases remained unmatched.